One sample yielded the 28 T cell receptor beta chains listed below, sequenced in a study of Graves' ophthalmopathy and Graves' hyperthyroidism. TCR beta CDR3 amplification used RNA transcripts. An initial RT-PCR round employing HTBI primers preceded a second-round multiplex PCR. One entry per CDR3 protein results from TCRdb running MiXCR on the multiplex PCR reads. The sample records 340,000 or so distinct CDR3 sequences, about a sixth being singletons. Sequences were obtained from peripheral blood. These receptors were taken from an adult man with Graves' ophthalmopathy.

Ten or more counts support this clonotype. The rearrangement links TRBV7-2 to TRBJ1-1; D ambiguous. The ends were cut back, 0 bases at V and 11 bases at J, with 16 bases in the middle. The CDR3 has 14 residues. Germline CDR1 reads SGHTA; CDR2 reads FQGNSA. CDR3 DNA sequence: TGTGCCAGCAGCTTAGCGTGGACCCAGATGGGGGCTTTCTTT. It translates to CASSLAWTQMGAFF.

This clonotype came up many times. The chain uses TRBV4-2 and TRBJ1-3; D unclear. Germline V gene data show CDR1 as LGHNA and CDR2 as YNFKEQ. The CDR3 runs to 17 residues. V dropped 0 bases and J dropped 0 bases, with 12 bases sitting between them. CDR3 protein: CASSQDRAVLSGNTIYF. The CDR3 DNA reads TGTGCCAGCAGCCAAGATCGTGCGGTTCTCTCTGGAAACACCATATATTTT.

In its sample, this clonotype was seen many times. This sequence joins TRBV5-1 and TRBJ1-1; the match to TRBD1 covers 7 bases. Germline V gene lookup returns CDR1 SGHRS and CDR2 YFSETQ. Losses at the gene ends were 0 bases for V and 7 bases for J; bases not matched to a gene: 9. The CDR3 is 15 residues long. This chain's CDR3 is CASSLVETGINEAFF. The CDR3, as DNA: TGCGCCAGCAGCTTGGTAGAGACAGGGATTAATGAAGCTTTCTTT. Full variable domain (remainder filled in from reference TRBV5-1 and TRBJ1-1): KAGVTQTPRYLIKTRGQQVTLSCSPISGHRSVSWYQQTPGQGLQFLFEYFSETQRNKGNFPGRFSGRQFSNSRSEMNVSTLELGDSALYLCASSLVETGINEAFFGQGTRLTVV.

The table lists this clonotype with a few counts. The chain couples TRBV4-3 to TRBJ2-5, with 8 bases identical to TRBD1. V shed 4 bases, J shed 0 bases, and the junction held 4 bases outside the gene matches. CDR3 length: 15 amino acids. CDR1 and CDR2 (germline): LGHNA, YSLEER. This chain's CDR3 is CASSPATGDQETQYF. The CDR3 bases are TGCGCCAGCAGCCCCGCGACAGGGGACCAAGAGACCCAGTACTTC.

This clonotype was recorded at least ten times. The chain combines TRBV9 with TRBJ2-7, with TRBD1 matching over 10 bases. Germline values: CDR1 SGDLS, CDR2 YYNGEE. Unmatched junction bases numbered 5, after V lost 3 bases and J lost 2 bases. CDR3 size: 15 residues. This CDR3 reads CASSAGQGPTYEQYF. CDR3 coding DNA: TGTGCCAGCAGCGCGGGACAGGGGCCAACCTACGAGCAGTACTTC.

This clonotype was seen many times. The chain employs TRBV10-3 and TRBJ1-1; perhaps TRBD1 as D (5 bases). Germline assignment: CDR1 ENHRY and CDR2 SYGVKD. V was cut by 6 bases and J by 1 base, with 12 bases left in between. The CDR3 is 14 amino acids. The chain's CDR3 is CAISLDQGNTEAFF. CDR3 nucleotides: TGTGCCATCAGCCTAGATCAGGGGAACACTGAAGCTTTCTTT.

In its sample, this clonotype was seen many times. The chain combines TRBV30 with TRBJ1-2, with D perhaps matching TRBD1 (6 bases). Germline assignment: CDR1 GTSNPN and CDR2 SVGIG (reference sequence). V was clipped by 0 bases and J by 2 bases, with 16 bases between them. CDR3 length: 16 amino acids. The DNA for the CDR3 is TGTGCCTGGAGTGTACCATCTCCGGGGGGCAACTATGGCTACACCTTC. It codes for CAWSVPSPGGNYGYTF.

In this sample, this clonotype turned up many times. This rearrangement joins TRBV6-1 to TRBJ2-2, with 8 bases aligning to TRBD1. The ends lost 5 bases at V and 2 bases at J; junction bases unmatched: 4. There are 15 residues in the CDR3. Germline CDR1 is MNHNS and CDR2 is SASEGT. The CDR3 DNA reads TGTGCCAGCAGTCAGGGGGCTTATAACACCGGGGAGCTGTTTTTT. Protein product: CASSQGAYNTGELFF.

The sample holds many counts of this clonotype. This CDR3 reads CASSQALAGVGTYEQYF. In nucleotides, the CDR3 is TGCGCCAGCAGCCAAGCGCTAGCGGGAGTTGGGACCTACGAGCAGTACTTC. The J gene is TRBJ2-7, the V gene TRBV4-1; 10 positions agree with TRBD2. Germline loops: CDR1 MGHRA, CDR2 YSYEKL. The CDR3 is 17 amino acids. V gave up 1 base and J gave up 2 bases; unmatched junction bases: 8.

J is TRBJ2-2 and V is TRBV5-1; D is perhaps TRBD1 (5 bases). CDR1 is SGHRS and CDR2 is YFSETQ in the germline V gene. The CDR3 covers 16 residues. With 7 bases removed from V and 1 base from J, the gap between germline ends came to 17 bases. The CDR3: CASCALVGLNTGELFF. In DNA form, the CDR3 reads TGCGCCAGCTGTGCCCTAGTGGGGCTGAACACCGGGGAGCTGTTTTTT.

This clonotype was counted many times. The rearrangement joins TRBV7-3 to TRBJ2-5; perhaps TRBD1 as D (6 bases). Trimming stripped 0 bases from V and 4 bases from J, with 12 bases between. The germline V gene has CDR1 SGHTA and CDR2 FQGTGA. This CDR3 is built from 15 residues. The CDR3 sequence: CASSLTGNRAETQYF. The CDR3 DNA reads TGTGCCAGCAGCTTAACGGGGAACAGGGCAGAGACCCAGTACTTC.

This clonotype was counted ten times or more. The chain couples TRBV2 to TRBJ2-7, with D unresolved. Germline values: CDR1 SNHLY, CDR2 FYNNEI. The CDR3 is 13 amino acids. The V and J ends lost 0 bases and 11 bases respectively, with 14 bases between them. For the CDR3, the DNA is TGTGCCAGCAGTGAAGCTGGAGTACACTGGGAGTACTTC. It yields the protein CASSEAGVHWEYF.

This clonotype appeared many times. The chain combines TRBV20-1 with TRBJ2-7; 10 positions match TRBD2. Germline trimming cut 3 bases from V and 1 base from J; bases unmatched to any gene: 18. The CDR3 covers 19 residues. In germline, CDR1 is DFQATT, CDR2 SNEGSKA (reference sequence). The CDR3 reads CSASEGGTSASPRSYEQYF. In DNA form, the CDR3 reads TGCAGTGCTAGCGAGGGAGGGACTAGCGCTTCCCCCAGGTCCTACGAGCAGTACTTC.

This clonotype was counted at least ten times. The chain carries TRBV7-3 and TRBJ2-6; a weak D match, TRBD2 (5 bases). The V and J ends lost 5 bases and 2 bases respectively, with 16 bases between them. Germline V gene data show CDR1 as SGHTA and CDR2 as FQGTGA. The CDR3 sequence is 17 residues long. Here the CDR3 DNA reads TGTGCCAGCAGCCCTTTTCCCACGGGAACTGGGGCCAACGTCCTGACTTTC. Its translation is CASSPFPTGTGANVLTF.

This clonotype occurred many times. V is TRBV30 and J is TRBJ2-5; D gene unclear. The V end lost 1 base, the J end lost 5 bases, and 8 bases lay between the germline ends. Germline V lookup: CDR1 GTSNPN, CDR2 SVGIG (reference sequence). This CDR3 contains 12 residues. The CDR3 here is CAWSDTAETQYF. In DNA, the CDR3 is TGTGCCTGGAGTGACACCGCTGAGACCCAGTACTTC.

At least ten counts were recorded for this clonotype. The CDR3 sequence: CAGARDGTGTGEQYF. CDR3 nucleotides: TGTGCCGGGGCCCGAGACGGGACAGGGACGGGCGAGCAGTACTTC. The chain joins TRBV2 to TRBJ2-7; TRBD1 matches 9 bases. V shed 11 bases and J 6 bases; nucleotides not matched to a gene: 17. Germline CDR1 is SNHLY and CDR2 is FYNNEI. CDR3 length: 15 amino acids.

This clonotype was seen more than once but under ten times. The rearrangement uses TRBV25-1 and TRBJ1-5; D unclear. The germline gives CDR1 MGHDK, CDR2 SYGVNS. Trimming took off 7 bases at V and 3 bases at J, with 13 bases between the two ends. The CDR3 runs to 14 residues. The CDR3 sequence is CASTAAGINQPQHF. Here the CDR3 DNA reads TGTGCCAGCACCGCCGCCGGAATCAATCAGCCCCAGCATTTT.

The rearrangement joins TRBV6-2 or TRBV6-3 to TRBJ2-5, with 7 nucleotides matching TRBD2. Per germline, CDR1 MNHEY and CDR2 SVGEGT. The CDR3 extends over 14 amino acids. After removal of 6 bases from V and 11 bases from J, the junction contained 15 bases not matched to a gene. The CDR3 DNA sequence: TGTGCCAGCAGATCCCGATCCAGCGGGAACAATCAGTACTTC. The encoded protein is CASRSRSSGNNQYF.

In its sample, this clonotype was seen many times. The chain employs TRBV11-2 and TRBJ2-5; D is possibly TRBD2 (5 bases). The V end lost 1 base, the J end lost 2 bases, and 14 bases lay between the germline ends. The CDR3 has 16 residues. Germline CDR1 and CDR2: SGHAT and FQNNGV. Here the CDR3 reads CASSLGHLPGQETQYF. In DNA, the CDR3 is TGTGCCAGCAGCTTAGGCCATTTGCCGGGGCAAGAGACCCAGTACTTC.

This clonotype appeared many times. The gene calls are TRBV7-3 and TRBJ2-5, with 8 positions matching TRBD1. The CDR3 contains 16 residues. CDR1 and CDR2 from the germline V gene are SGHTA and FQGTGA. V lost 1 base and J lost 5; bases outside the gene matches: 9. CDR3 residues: CASSLIGQGNRETQYF. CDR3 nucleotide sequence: TGTGCCAGCAGCTTAATAGGACAGGGAAATCGGGAGACCCAGTACTTC.

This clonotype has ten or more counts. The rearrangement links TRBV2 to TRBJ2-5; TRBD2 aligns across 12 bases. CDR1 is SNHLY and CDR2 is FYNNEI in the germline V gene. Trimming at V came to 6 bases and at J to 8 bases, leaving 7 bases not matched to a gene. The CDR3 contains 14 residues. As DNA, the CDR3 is TGTGCCAGCAGGAGACTAGCGGGAGCCGGTACCCAGTACTTC. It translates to CASRRLAGAGTQYF.

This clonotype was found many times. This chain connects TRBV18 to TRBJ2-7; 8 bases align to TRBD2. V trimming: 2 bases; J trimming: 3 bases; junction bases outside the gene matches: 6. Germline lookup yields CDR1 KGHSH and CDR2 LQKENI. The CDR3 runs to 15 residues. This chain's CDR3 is CASSPGAGDNYEQYF. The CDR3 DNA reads TGTGCCAGCTCACCAGGAGCGGGGGACAACTACGAGCAGTACTTC.

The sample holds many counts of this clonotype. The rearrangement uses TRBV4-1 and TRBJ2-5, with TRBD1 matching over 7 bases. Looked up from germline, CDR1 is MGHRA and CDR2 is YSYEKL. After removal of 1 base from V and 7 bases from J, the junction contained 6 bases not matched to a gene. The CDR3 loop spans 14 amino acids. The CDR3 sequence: CASSQGTGLSTQYF. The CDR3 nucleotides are TGCGCCAGCAGCCAAGGGACAGGCCTATCGACCCAGTACTTC.

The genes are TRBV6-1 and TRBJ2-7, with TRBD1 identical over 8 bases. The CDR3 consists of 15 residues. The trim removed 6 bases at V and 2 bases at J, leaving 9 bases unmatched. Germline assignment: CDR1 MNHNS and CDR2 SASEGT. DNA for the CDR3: TGTGCCAGCAGAAAGACCGGGACAGGCACCTACGAGCAGTACTTC. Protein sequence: CASRKTGTGTYEQYF.

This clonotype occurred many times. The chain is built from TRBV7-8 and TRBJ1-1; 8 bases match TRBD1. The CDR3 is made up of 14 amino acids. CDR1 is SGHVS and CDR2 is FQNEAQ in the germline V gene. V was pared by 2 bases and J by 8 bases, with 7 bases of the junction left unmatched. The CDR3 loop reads CASSLYGTGAEAFF. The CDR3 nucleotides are TGTGCCAGCAGCTTATATGGGACAGGTGCCGAAGCTTTCTTT.

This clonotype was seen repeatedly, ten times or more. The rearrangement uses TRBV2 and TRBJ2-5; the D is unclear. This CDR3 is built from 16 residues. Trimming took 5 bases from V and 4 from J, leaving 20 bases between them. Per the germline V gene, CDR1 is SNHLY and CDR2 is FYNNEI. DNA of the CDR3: TGTGCCAGCAGTTTCGCCCCCATTGGCGTTGGAGAGACCCAGTACTTC. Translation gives CASSFAPIGVGETQYF.

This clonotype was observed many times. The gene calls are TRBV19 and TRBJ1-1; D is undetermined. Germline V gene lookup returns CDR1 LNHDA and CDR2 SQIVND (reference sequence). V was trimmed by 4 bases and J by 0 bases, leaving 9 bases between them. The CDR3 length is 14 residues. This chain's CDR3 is CASSRGSLNTEAFF. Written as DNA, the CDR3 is TGTGCCAGTAGTAGAGGTAGCTTGAACACTGAAGCTTTCTTT.

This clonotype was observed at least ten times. CDR3 nucleotide sequence: TGTGCCAGCACCCCATGGGAGCGGGAGGGCCCCACCGGGGAGCTGTTTTTT. As protein: CASTPWEREGPTGELFF. V usage is TRBV12-3 or TRBV12-4 and J usage is TRBJ2-2; 10 bases agree with TRBD2. The V and J ends lost 7 bases and 4 bases, in that order; junction bases with no gene match: 12. This CDR3 comprises 17 residues.